Sequencing of this T cell receptor (beta chain) was carried out in a study of CXCR3-negative and CXCR3-positive naive CD8 T cells. Study background: The libraries yielded about 135 million TRB reads, about 1.5 +/- 0.3 million each. Study-level results: In both naive subsets diversity was comparably high, whereas memory CD8+ cells showed much lower diversity. Naive CXCR3-positive and CXCR3-negative cells shared TRBV-TRBJ usage; memory cells diverged.

Naive CD8+ T cells carried a CD45RO-CCR7+CD27+CD95- phenotype. UMI-labeled TRB cDNA libraries were prepared by 5' RACE. Reprocessing the 5' RACE reads, TCRdb reports a single entry for every CDR3 protein and omits DNA. The table gives fewer than 50,000 distinct CDR3 sequences; the top ten clones make up roughly 1.5% of it. On this clonotype itself: The antigen remains unidentified.

In germline, CDR1 is SQVTM, CDR2 ANQGSEA. The CDR3 consists of 14 residues. Material: naive CXCR3- CD8+ T cells from blood. Subset of the sample: CD45RO-CCR7+CD27+CD95- naive CD8+ T cells lacking CXCR3 (TNR3-). This clonotype originated in a human donor in good health. Some clones in this sample may be carry-over from other donors' samples. V and J are TRBV29-1 and TRBJ1-5; the TCRdb call, TRBD1, lacks DNA for checking. The CDR3 sequence is CSVATGERNQPQHF.